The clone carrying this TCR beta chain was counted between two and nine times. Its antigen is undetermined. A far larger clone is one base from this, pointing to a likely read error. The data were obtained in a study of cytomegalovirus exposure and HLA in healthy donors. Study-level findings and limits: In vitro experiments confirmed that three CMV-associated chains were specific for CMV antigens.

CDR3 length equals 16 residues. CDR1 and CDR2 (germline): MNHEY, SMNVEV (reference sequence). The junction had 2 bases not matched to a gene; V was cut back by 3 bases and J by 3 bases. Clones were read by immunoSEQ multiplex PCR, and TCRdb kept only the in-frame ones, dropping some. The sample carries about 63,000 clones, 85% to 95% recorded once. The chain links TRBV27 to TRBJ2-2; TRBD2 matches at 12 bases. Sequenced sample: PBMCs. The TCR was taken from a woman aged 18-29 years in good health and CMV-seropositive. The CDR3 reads CASSFLAGGDTGELFF. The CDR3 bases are TGTGCCAGCAGTTTCCTAGCGGGGGGGGACACCGGGGAGCTGTTTTTT.